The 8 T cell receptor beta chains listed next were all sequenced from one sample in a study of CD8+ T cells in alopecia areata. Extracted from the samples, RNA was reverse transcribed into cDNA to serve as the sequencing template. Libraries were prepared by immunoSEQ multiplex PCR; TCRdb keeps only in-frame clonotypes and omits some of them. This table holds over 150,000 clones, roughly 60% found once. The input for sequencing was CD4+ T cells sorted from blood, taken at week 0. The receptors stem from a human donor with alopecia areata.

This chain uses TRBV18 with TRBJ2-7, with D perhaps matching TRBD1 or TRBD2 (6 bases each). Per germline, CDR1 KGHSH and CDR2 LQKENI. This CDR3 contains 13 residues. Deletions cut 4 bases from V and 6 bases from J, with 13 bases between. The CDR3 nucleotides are TGTGCCAGCTCACTGAAACAGGGAGGCGAGCAGTACTTC. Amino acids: CASSLKQGGEQYF.

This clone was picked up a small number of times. CDR3 residues: CASSLAVGSGGKLFF. The CDR3 DNA sequence: TGTGCCAGCAGCTTAGCGGTCGGGTCGGGAGGAAAACTGTTTTTT. The chain recombines TRBV7-8 with TRBJ1-4, with unresolved D. Trimming left V 0 bases short and J 10 bases short, with 15 bases between. The CDR3 contains 15 residues. Germline CDR1 is SGHVS and CDR2 is FQNEAQ.

The CDR3 is CASGRRAGATGELFF. DNA for the CDR3: TGTGCCAGCGGCCGACGGGCGGGCGCCACCGGGGAGCTGTTTTTT. The rearrangement links TRBV7-9 to TRBJ2-2; tentatively, D is TRBD2 (5 bases). CDR1 is SEHNR and CDR2 is FQNEAQ in the germline V gene (reference sequence). Trimming shortened V by 8 bases and J by 4 bases, and 17 bases separated the two germline ends. The CDR3 has 15 amino acids.

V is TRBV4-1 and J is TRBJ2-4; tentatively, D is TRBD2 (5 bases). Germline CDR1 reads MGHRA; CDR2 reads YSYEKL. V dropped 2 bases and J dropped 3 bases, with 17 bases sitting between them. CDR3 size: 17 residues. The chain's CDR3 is CASSQPLRTGGKNIQYF. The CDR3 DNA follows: TGCGCCAGCAGCCAACCACTTCGGACTGGAGGCAAAAACATTCAGTACTTC.

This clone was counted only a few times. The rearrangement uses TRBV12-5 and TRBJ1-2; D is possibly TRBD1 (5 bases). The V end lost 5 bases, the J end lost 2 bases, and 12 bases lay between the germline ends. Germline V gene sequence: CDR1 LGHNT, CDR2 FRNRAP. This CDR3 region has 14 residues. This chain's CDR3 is CASGIEGRNYGYTF. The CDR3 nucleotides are TGTGCTAGTGGTATAGAGGGACGGAACTATGGCTACACCTTC.

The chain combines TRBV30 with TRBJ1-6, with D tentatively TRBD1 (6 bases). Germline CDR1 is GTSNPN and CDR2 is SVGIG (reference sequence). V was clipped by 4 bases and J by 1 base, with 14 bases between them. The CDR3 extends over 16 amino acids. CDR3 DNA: TGTGCCTGGATGATGCCTGGACAGTCCTATAATTCACCCCTCCACTTT. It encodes CAWMMPGQSYNSPLHF.

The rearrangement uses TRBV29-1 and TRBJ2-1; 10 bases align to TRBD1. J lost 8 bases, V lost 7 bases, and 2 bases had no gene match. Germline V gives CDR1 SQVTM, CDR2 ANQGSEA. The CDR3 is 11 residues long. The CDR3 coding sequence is TGCAGCGGGGGGACAGGGGATGAGCAGTTCTTC. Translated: CSGGTGDEQFF.

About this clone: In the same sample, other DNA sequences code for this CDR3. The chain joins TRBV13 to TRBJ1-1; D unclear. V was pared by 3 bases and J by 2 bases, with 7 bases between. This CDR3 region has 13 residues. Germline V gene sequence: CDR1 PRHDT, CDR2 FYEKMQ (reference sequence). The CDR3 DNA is TGTGCCAGCAGCTTCAGGCTTAACACTGAAGCTTTCTTT. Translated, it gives CASSFRLNTEAFF.